What follows are 16 T cell receptor beta chains derived from one specimen sequenced in a study of PD-L1 blockade in urothelial cancer. Indicated time point: pretreatment peripheral blood. Produced via immunoSEQ multiplex PCR; TCRdb's table is partial and in-frame only. Of roughly 49,000 clones in the sample, 70% to 90% were seen once. Material: PBMCs, obtained around atezolizumab (anti-PD-L1) treatment. These receptors all come from a man aged 60 to 69 with urothelial cancer.

V and J are TRBV30 and TRBJ1-2; 7 positions agree with TRBD1. This CDR3 has 13 amino acids. V trimming: 5 bases; J trimming: 0 bases; junction bases outside the gene matches: 3. Germline CDR1 reads GTSNPN; CDR2 reads SVGIG (reference sequence). The CDR3 loop reads CAWGGTANYGYTF. Written as DNA, the CDR3 is TGTGCCTGGGGGGGGACAGCTAACTATGGCTACACCTTC.

This chain connects TRBV18 to TRBJ2-7; D is perhaps TRBD2 (6 bases). V shed 6 bases and J shed 2 bases, with 11 bases lying between them. Germline CDR1 KGHSH, CDR2 LQKENI. The CDR3 is made up of 13 amino acids. CDR3 in amino acids: CASSRDSAYEQYF. The CDR3, as DNA: TGTGCCAGCTCCCGGGACTCCGCCTACGAGCAGTACTTC.

In its sample, this clone was seen a few times. The V and J genes are TRBV11-3 and TRBJ1-6; D unresolved. The CDR3 loop spans 14 amino acids. Trimming shortened V by 4 bases and J by 3 bases, and 7 bases separated the two germline ends. CDR1 and CDR2 from the germline V gene are SGHNT and YENEEA. CDR3: CASSSGNYNSPLHF. The CDR3 DNA reads TGTGCCAGCAGCTCCGGGAACTATAATTCACCCCTCCACTTT.

The chain carries TRBV25-1 and TRBJ2-1; 12 bases fit TRBD2. The CDR3 has 16 residues. Germline CDR1 and CDR2: MGHDK and SYGVNS. With V trimmed by 2 bases and J by 4 bases, 3 bases remained unmatched. The CDR3 DNA is TGTGCCAGCAGTGAAAGGACTAGCGGGATTTACAATGAGCAGTTCTTC. Translation gives CASSERTSGIYNEQFF.

The gene calls are TRBV12-1 and TRBJ1-2; the D call of TRBD1 is as the table states it, not checked on the DNA. TRBV12-1 is a pseudogene segment. CDR3 size: 15 residues. DNA of the CDR3: TGTGCCAGCAGCATAAAGGGGACAGGGGGGCATGGCTACACCTTC. Translating gives CASSIKGTGGHGYTF.

The chain combines TRBV27 with TRBJ1-5; TRBD1 might be the D (6 bases). The CDR3 extends over 14 amino acids. V was pared by 6 bases and J by 2 bases, with 11 bases between. Per germline, CDR1 MNHEY and CDR2 SMNVEV (reference sequence). The CDR3 sequence: CASSPGVGNQPQHF. CDR3 in DNA: TGTGCCAGCAGCCCAGGGGTCGGCAATCAGCCCCAGCATTTT.

This clone has just one count. The chain recombines TRBV7-9 with TRBJ2-7; 8 bases fit TRBD2. Trimming took 2 bases from V and 4 from J; bases not matched to a gene: 4. This CDR3 region has 14 residues. The germline CDR1 and CDR2 sequences are SEHNR and FQNEAQ (reference sequence). CDR3 in DNA: TGTGCCAGCAGCTTATCGGGGACTAGGTACGAGCAGTACTTC. Translated, it gives CASSLSGTRYEQYF.

A few counts support this clone. The chain is built from TRBV10-2 and TRBJ2-7; the match to TRBD2 covers 9 bases. Germline V lookup: CDR1 WSHSY, CDR2 SAAADI. The CDR3 is 11 residues long. V lost 10 bases, J lost 10 bases, and 8 bases stayed unmatched. In DNA, the CDR3 is TGCGCCACCCTGGTTAGCGGGAGCCAGTACTTC. Protein: CATLVSGSQYF.

The chain carries TRBV18 and TRBJ2-3; 7 nucleotides line up with TRBD2. V dropped 2 bases and J dropped 4; count of bases not matched to a gene: 9. CDR1 and CDR2 (germline): KGHSH, LQKENI. The CDR3 length is 16 residues. The CDR3 loop reads CASSPASGLVADTQYF. The CDR3 nucleotides are TGTGCCAGCTCACCAGCTAGCGGCTTGGTCGCAGATACGCAGTATTTT.

A few counts support this clone. J is TRBJ2-7 and V is TRBV5-1; 8 bases match TRBD2. This CDR3 contains 18 residues. Germline V CDR1 and CDR2: SGHRS, YFSETQ. Trimming removed 6 bases from V and 0 bases from J; junction bases left unmatched: 17. The CDR3 spells CASTPRPSGSQFSYEQYF. For the CDR3, the DNA is TGCGCCAGCACCCCGCGGCCTAGCGGGTCCCAATTCTCCTACGAGCAGTACTTC.

The V and J genes are TRBV6-1 and TRBJ1-5, with D tentatively TRBD1 (6 bases). V was trimmed by 2 bases and J by 6 bases, leaving 17 bases between them. The V gene's germline CDR1 is MNHNS and CDR2 SASEGT. The CDR3 has 16 residues. CDR3 nucleotide sequence: TGTGCCAGCAGTGAATATGGCCAGGGGTTGGGTCAGCCCCAGCATTTT. Amino acids: CASSEYGQGLGQPQHF.

This chain uses TRBV30 with TRBJ1-6; weak D call: TRBD1 (5 bases). Trimming shortened V by 0 bases and J by 5 bases, and 8 bases separated the two germline ends. CDR3 length: 14 amino acids. Looked up from germline, CDR1 is GTSNPN and CDR2 is SVGIG (reference sequence). The CDR3 nucleotides read TGTGCCTGGAGTGTTTCCAGGGATAATTCACCCCTCCACTTT. Encoded protein: CAWSVSRDNSPLHF.

The CDR3 nucleotides read TGTGCCTGGAGTCCCCTGGGACAGGGGGCTGCTAACTATGGCTACACCTTC. As protein: CAWSPLGQGAANYGYTF. The V gene is TRBV30, the J gene TRBJ1-2; TRBD1 aligns across 12 bases. This CDR3 comprises 17 residues. Per the germline V gene, CDR1 is GTSNPN and CDR2 is SVGIG (reference sequence). J lost 0 bases, V lost 2 bases, and 7 bases had no gene match.

The gene calls are TRBV6-5 and TRBJ1-6; unclear D gene. With 7 bases removed from V and 2 bases from J, the gap between germline ends came to 12 bases. From germline, CDR1 is MNHEY and CDR2 SVGAGI. This CDR3 region has 15 residues. Written as DNA, the CDR3 is TGTGCCAGCAATCTCGGGAGCCCCTATAATTCACCCCTCCACTTT. Translated, it gives CASNLGSPYNSPLHF.

With regard to this clone: An end of the junction differs from the germline gene, which may be a read error. The J gene is TRBJ2-3, the V gene TRBV7-9, with 10 bases identical to TRBD2. CDR1 and CDR2 from the germline V gene are SEHNR and FQNEAQ (reference sequence). The CDR3 consists of 16 residues. CDR3 in amino acids: CASSLGLAFSSVGQDF. Written as DNA, the CDR3 is TGTGCCAGCAGCTTGGGACTAGCGTTCTCTTCGGTCGGTCAGGATTTT.

The rearrangement uses TRBV6-1 and TRBJ1-3, with a possible D match to TRBD1 (5 bases). Trimming left V 5 bases short and J 1 base short, with 9 bases between. The CDR3 length is 14 residues. Germline CDR1 MNHNS, CDR2 SASEGT. The CDR3 loop reads CASSIQVSGNTIYF. The CDR3 bases are TGTGCCAGCAGTATACAGGTTTCTGGAAACACCATATATTTT.